The 24 T cell receptor beta chains listed next were all sequenced from one sample in a study of breast tumors, draining lymph nodes, adjacent tissues. TCRdb called the multiplex PCR reads again in MiXCR, with one record for every CDR3 protein. The sample contains about 200,000 distinct CDR3 sequences, about 32% of which appear only once. Samples came from axillary lymph nodes draining the breast cancer. The sequenced material came from axillary lymph node tissue. The receptors stem from a female donor with breast cancer. Some clones in this sample may be carry-over from other donors' samples.

This clonotype was counted many times. V is TRBV5-1 and J is TRBJ2-3, with no clear D. This CDR3 has 15 residues. V was clipped by 0 bases and J by 1 base, with 9 bases between them. Looked up from germline, CDR1 is SGHRS and CDR2 is YFSETQ. In DNA, the CDR3 is TGCGCCAGCAGCTTGGAGAGACCCCGCACAGATACGCAGTATTTT. Residues: CASSLERPRTDTQYF.

This clonotype appeared many times. V is TRBV30 and J is TRBJ2-7; D possibly corresponds to TRBD1 (7 bases). The CDR3 sequence is 11 residues long. The V end lost 4 bases, the J end lost 5 bases, and 9 bases lay between the germline ends. Per germline, CDR1 GTSNPN and CDR2 SVGIG (reference sequence). In DNA, the CDR3 is TGTGCCTGGACAGGGGGGAACGAGCAGTACTTC. As protein: CAWTGGNEQYF.

The chain employs TRBV7-6 and TRBJ1-6; 9 bases match TRBD1. The CDR3 length is 15 residues. Germline V gives CDR1 SGHVS, CDR2 FNYEAQ. J was trimmed by 8 bases and V by 1 base; bases with no gene match: 3. In DNA, the CDR3 is TGTGCCAGCAGCTTAGAGGACAGGGGAGATTCACCCCTCCACTTT. Protein product: CASSLEDRGDSPLHF.

This clonotype occurred many times. This sequence joins TRBV6-6 and TRBJ1-5; possibly TRBD1 for D (5 bases). Germline V gives CDR1 MNHNY, CDR2 SVGAGI (reference sequence). The CDR3 has 16 amino acids. Trimming removed 4 bases at V and 6 bases at J, with 19 bases between. In DNA, the CDR3 is TGTGCCAGCAGTTCCCCCCGGCGGGGACCTCCTCAGCCCCAGCATTTT. This sequence encodes CASSSPRRGPPQPQHF.

The table lists this clonotype with a count of one. The chain joins TRBV20-1 to TRBJ2-5; D might be TRBD2 (6 bases). V gave up 1 base and J gave up 1 base, with 13 bases separating them. Germline CDR1 is DFQATT and CDR2 is SNEGSKA (reference sequence). CDR3 length: 15 residues. CDR3 protein: CSARVAGRPQETQYF. For the CDR3, the DNA is TGCAGTGCTAGAGTTGCGGGGCGACCCCAAGAGACCCAGTACTTC.

In its sample, this clonotype was seen many times. The chain combines TRBV5-1 with TRBJ2-7; tentatively, D is TRBD2 (5 bases). Trimming shortened V by 0 bases and J by 7 bases, and 11 bases separated the two germline ends. This CDR3 has 13 amino acids. Looked up from germline, CDR1 is SGHRS and CDR2 is YFSETQ. CDR3 DNA sequence: TGCGCCAGCAGCTTGGGGACTGCCCTTGAGCAGTACTTC. Protein product: CASSLGTALEQYF.

This chain joins TRBV7-2 and TRBJ2-5, with D possibly matching TRBD1 (6 bases). V shed 5 bases and J shed 3 bases, with 10 bases lying between them. Germline V CDR1 and CDR2: SGHTA, FQGNSA. The CDR3 runs 13 residues. CDR3 coding DNA: TGTGCCAGCAGCCCCCAGGGGAAAGAGACCCAGTACTTC. This codes for CASSPQGKETQYF. Drawing the rest from reference TRBV7-2 and TRBJ2-5, the complete variable domain is GAGVSQSPSNKVTEKGKDVELRCDPISGHTALYWYRQSLGQGLEFLIYFQGNSAPDKSGLPSDRFSAERTGGSVSTLTIQRTQQEDSAVYLCASSPQGKETQYFGPGTRLLVL.

V and J are TRBV20-1 and TRBJ1-1; perhaps TRBD1 as D (5 bases). Germline CDR1 DFQATT, CDR2 SNEGSKA (reference sequence). The germline V and J ends were trimmed by 4 bases and 10 bases, with 31 bases remaining between them. The CDR3 length is 17 residues. CDR3 nucleotide sequence: TGCAGTGCTAACAGTGGGGCCGCCCACAGCGGACGGAGGGGAGCTTTCTTT. Protein: CSANSGAAHSGRRGAFF.

V and J are TRBV2 and TRBJ2-1; TRBD2 agrees at 16 bases. Losses at the gene ends were 5 bases for V and 2 bases for J; bases not matched to a gene: 9. The germline gives CDR1 SNHLY, CDR2 FYNNEI. This CDR3 has 19 amino acids. The CDR3 here is CASSSGLAGGPYPYNEQFF. The CDR3 nucleotides read TGTGCCAGCAGTTCGGGACTAGCGGGAGGGCCCTACCCCTACAATGAGCAGTTCTTC.

This clonotype was counted at least ten times. V usage is TRBV7-2 and J usage is TRBJ1-2, with unresolved D. V was clipped by 4 bases and J by 2 bases, with 8 bases between them. The CDR3 runs to 13 residues. Germline assignment: CDR1 SGHTA and CDR2 FQGNSA. The CDR3 spells CASSSQPNYGYTF. DNA for the CDR3: TGTGCCAGCAGCTCTCAGCCCAACTATGGCTACACCTTC.

This clonotype occurred many times. The V call is TRBV19, the J call TRBJ2-1; 14 bases fit TRBD2. The CDR3 is 16 residues long. Germline V gene lookup returns CDR1 LNHDA and CDR2 SQIVND (reference sequence). V trimming: 3 bases; J trimming: 4 bases; junction bases outside the gene matches: 2. CDR3 amino acids: CASSMGTSGGYNEQFF. The CDR3 DNA is TGTGCCAGTAGTATGGGGACTAGCGGGGGATACAATGAGCAGTTCTTC.

This clonotype was counted ten times or more. The chain uses TRBV5-1 and TRBJ2-1; maybe TRBD1 (5 bases). Trimming took 0 bases from V and 2 from J, leaving 9 bases between them. Germline CDR1 SGHRS, CDR2 YFSETQ. The CDR3 covers 15 residues. The CDR3 DNA follows: TGCGCCAGCAGCTTGGGACAGACACCCTACAATGAGCAGTTCTTC. Amino acids: CASSLGQTPYNEQFF.

This chain uses TRBV15 with TRBJ2-7, with D hard to call. This CDR3 is 13 amino acids long. CDR1 and CDR2 (germline): LNHNV, YYDKDF (reference sequence). The CDR3 DNA follows: TGTGCCACCAGCAGCCCCCCTGGTATCGAGCAGTTCGTC. Translating it yields CATSSPPGIEQFV.

Notes on this clonotype: The limits of the CDR3 on the DNA are not certain, so only TCRdb's listed CDR3 is given. This rearrangement joins TRBV10-3 to TRBJ1-2; the listed D gene, TRBD1, was not tested against the DNA. CDR1 and CDR2 (germline): ENHRY, SYGVKD. The length of the CDR3 is 15 amino acids, counting both ends. The CDR3 here is CAVRGQGDANYGCTF.

This clonotype has a count of ten or more. The chain carries TRBV7-3 and TRBJ2-1; 11 bases fit TRBD2. The ends lost 5 bases at V and 7 bases at J; junction bases unmatched: 13. From germline, CDR1 is SGHTA and CDR2 FQGTGA. The CDR3 extends over 17 amino acids. The DNA of the CDR3 is TGTGCCAGCAGCAACTACCCCGGGACTAGCGGAGGGAATGAGCAGTTCTTC. This gives the protein CASSNYPGTSGGNEQFF.

Notes on this clonotype: Since no conserved phenylalanine or tryptophan closes the CDR3, a read error is the likely cause. V and J are TRBV4-1 and TRBJ1-2, with no clear D. Trimming cost V 0 bases and J 6 bases, with 14 bases left between them. Germline CDR1 is MGHRA and CDR2 is YSYEKL. The CDR3 is 15 residues long. CDR3 coding DNA: TGCGCCAGCAGCCAAGATATAACCCCCAGCGATGGCTACACCCTC. Protein sequence: CASSQDITPSDGYTL.

To note about this clonotype: It may be a read error: a sequence one base away is much more abundant. The missing conserved phenylalanine or tryptophan at the end of this CDR3 makes a read error likely. This rearrangement joins TRBV3-1 to TRBJ1-2; D not resolved. V dropped 4 bases and J dropped 7 bases, with 13 bases sitting between them. This CDR3 is 13 amino acids long. CDR1 and CDR2 (germline): LGHDT, YNNKEL (reference sequence). This chain's CDR3 is CASSPDLYGGYTS. CDR3 in DNA: TGTGCCAGCAGCCCAGACTTATACGGTGGCTACACCTCC.

This clonotype was counted only a few times. J is TRBJ1-1 and V is TRBV7-8; D is uncertain. This CDR3 region has 13 residues. Per the germline V gene, CDR1 is SGHVS and CDR2 is FQNEAQ. Trimming cost V 5 bases and J 1 base, with 8 bases left between them. CDR3 sequence reads: CASSVRQNTEAFF. In DNA form, the CDR3 reads TGTGCCAGCAGCGTAAGACAGAACACTGAAGCTTTCTTT.

As regards this clonotype: The junction departs from germline at one end; a sequencing error may be responsible. The genes are TRBV7-8 and TRBJ1-4; TRBD1 might be the D (5 bases). The CDR3 is made up of 13 amino acids. CDR1 SGHVS and CDR2 FQNEAQ come from the germline V gene. CDR3 in amino acids: CVSSLRGGNRLFF. In nucleotides, the CDR3 is TGTGTCAGCAGCTTGCGGGGGGGGAACAGGTTGTTTTTT. Variable domain in full (rest from reference TRBV7-8 and TRBJ1-4): GAGVSQSPRYKVAKRGQDVALRCDPISGHVSLFWYQQALGQGPEFLTYFQNEAQLDKSGLPSDRFFAERPEGSVSTLKIQRTQQEDSAVYLCVSSLRGGNRLFFGSGTQLSVL.

This clonotype was observed many times. The CDR3 DNA reads as TGTGCCAGCAGTTACTCACAGGGGGCCAGGGGAAACACCATATATTTT. This encodes CASSYSQGARGNTIYF. The J gene is TRBJ1-3, the V gene TRBV6-6, with 9 bases matching TRBD1. CDR3 length: 16 residues. V trimming: 0 bases; J trimming: 4 bases; junction bases outside the gene matches: 4. Germline assignment: CDR1 MNHNY and CDR2 SVGAGI (reference sequence).

This clonotype was seen at least ten times. The chain employs TRBV2 and TRBJ2-5; TRBD2 agrees at 14 bases. The V gene's germline CDR1 is SNHLY and CDR2 FYNNEI. Unmatched junction bases numbered 9, after V lost 7 bases and J lost 5 bases. There are 16 residues in the CDR3. CDR3 bases: TGTGCCAGCAACCCGACTAGCGGGGGGGCGGGTGAGACCCAGTACTTC. The encoded protein is CASNPTSGGAGETQYF.

This clonotype occurred many times. The chain recombines TRBV15 with TRBJ2-3; 7 bases agree with TRBD2. The V and J ends lost 5 bases and 1 base, in that order; junction bases with no gene match: 6. CDR1 and CDR2 (germline): LNHNV, YYDKDF (reference sequence). The CDR3 totals 15 residues. The DNA of the CDR3 is TGTGCCACCAGCCGAGGCGGGGGACGCACAGATACGCAGTATTTT. Encoded protein: CATSRGGGRTDTQYF.

This clonotype has a handful of counts. The rearrangement joins TRBV6-1 to TRBJ1-2, with no clear D. V was pared by 7 bases and J by 0 bases, with 9 bases between. CDR1 is MNHNS, CDR2 SASEGT, per germline. CDR3 length: 13 residues. The CDR3 sequence: CASNLQTNYGYTF. CDR3 DNA: TGTGCCAGCAACCTACAGACTAACTATGGCTACACCTTC.

Ten or more counts support this clonotype. V and J are TRBV9 and TRBJ2-2; D is uncertain. CDR1 and CDR2 from the germline V gene are SGDLS and YYNGEE. The CDR3 has 12 amino acids. Trimming removed 3 bases from V and 1 base from J, with 1 base in between. The CDR3 coding sequence is TGTGCCAGCAGCGAGAACACCGGGGAGCTGTTTTTT. Translating gives CASSENTGELFF.